The source of this TCR beta chain is a study of T cell responses to AZD1222 COVID-19 vaccine. Whole-study context: Both about-4-week and about-12-week second-dose recipients were combined. Notes on the study in general: Across the whole spike, CD4 TCRs peaked at regions 160-218 and 743-854. Clonal diversity was possibly underestimated; the donors were predominantly white British and more often female.

The repertoire was sequenced with immunoSEQ multiplex PCR; TCRdb's copy has only in-frame clones and lacks some. The repertoire holds about 120,000 clones, roughly 93% seen once, with approximately 3.1% in the top ten. CDR1 is LNHDA and CDR2 is SQIVND in the germline V gene (reference sequence). V gave up 6 bases and J gave up 0 bases, with 6 bases separating them. The CDR3 runs to 13 residues. This clone was seen only once. As yet, its antigen is unknown. V and J are TRBV19 and TRBJ2-1; D gene uncertain. The material sequenced was peripheral blood, taken on day 0 of AZD1222 vaccination. This TCR came from an adult in good health. The CDR3 loop reads CASSGDSYNEQFF. CDR3 bases: TGTGCCAGTAGCGGAGACTCCTACAATGAGCAGTTCTTC.